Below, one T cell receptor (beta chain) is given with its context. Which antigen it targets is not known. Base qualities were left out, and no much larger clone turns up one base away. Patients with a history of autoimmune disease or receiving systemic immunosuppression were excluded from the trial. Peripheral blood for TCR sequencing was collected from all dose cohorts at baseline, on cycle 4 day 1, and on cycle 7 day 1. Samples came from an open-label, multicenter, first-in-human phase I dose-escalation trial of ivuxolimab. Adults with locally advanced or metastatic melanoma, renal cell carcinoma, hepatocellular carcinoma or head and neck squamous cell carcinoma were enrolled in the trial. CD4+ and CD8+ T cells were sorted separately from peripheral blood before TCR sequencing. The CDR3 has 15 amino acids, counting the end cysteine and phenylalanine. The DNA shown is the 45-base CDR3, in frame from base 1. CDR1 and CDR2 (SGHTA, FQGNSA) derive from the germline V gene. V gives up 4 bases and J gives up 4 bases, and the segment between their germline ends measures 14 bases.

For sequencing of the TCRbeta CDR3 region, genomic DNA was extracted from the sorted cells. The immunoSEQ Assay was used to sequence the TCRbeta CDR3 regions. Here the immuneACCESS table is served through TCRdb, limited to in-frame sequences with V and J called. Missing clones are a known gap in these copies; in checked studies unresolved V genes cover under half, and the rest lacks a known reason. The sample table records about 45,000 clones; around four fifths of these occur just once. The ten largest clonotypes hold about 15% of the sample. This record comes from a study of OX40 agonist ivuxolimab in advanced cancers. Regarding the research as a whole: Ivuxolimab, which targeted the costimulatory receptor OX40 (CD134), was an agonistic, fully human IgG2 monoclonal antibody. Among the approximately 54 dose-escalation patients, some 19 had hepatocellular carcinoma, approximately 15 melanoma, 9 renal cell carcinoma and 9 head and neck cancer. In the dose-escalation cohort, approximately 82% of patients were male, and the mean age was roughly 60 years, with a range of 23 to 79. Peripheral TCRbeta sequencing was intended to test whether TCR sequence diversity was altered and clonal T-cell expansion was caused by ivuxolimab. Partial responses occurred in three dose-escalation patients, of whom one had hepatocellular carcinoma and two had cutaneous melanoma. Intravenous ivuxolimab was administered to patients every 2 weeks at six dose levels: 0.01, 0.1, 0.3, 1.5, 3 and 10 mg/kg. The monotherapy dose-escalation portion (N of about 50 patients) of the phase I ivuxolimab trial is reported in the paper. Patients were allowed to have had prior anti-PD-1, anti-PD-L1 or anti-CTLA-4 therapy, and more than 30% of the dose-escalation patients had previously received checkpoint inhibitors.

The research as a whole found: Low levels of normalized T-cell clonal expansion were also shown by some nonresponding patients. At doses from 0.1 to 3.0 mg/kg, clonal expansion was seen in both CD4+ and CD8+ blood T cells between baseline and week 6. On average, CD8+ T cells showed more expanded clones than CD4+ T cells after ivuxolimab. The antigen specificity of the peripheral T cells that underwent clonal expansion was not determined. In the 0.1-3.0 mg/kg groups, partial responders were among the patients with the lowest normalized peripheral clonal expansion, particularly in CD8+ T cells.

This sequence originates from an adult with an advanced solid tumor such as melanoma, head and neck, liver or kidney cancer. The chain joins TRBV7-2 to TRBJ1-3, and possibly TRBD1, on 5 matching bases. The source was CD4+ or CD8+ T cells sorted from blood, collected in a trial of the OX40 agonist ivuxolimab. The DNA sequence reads TGTGCCAGCAGCTGGCTGGACACATTCGGAAACACCATATATTTT. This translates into CASSWLDTFGNTIYF.